This TCR beta chain was profiled in a study of cytomegalovirus exposure and HLA in healthy donors. General study results and limits: Rare sequences made up most TCRs, while some public TCRs were found in many donors.

Germline assignment: CDR1 MNHNS and CDR2 SASEGT. V was shortened by 2 bases and J by 7 bases, with 20 bases between the two germline ends. This CDR3 has 17 amino acids. This clone was found once. What it binds is not known. 13 Jbeta primers and 60 Vbeta primers were used for the PCR. The assay was immunoSEQ multiplex PCR, and TCRdb's table has in-frame clones only and misses some. This sample has more than 95,000 clones, with 74% found just once. Material: PBMCs. The sequence came from a woman in her fifties or sixties in good health and CMV-seropositive. V and J are TRBV6-1 and TRBJ2-2, with D tentatively TRBD1 (6 bases). The CDR3 DNA reads as TGTGCCAGCAGTGAAAGGCTGGCAGGGGCATTCGGCGGGGAGCTGTTTTTT. This codes for CASSERLAGAFGGELFF.